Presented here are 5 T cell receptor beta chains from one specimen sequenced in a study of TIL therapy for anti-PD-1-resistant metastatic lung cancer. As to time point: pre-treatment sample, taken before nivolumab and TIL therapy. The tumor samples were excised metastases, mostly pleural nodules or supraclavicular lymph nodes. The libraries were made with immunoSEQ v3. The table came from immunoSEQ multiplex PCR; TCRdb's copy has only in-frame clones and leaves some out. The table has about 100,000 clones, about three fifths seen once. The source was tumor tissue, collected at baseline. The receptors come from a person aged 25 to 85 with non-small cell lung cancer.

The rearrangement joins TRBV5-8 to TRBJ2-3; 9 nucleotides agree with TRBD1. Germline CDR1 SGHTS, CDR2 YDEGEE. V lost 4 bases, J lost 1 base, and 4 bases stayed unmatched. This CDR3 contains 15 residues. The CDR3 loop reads CASSEQGAGTDTQYF. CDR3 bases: TGTGCCAGCAGCGAACAGGGGGCTGGCACAGATACGCAGTATTTT.

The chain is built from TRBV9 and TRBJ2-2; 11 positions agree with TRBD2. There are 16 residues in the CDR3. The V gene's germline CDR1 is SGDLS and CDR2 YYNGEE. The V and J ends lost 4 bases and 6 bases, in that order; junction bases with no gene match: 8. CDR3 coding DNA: TGTGCCAGCAGCCTAGGACTAGCGGGTCGTGCCGGGGAGCTGTTTTTT. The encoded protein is CASSLGLAGRAGELFF.

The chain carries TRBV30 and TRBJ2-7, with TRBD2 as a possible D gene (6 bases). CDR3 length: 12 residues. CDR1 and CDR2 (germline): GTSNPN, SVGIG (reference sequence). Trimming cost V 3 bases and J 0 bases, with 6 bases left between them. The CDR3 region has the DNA TGTGCCTGGAGGGGGGGCTCCTACGAGCAGTACTTC. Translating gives CAWRGGSYEQYF.

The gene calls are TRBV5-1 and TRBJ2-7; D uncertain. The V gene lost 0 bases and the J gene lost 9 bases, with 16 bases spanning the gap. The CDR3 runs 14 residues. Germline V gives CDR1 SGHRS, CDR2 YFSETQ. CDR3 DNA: TGCGCCAGCAGCTTGGCGGCAGAGCCGCGCGGGCAGTACTTC. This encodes CASSLAAEPRGQYF.

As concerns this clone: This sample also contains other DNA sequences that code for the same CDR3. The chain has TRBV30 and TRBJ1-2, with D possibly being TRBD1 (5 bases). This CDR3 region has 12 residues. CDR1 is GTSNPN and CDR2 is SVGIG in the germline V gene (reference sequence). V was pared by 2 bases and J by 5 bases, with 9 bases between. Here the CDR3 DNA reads TGTGCCTGGAGTACGGGGGGGTATGGCTACACCTTC. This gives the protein CAWSTGGYGYTF.